The present entry profiles one TCR beta chain with its context. Its antigen is currently unknown. Drawing of blood for sampling happened at baseline, at cycle 4 day 1, and at cycle 7 day 1. This entry is derived from a study of OX40 agonist ivuxolimab in advanced cancers. Study in general: Patients received ivuxolimab, an agonistic anti-OX40 (CD134) antibody.

Whole-study results and caveats: Researchers did not determine the expanded peripheral T cells' antigen specificity. Expanded clones were, on average, more numerous in CD8+ T cells than in CD4+.

Using immunoSEQ multiplex PCR, the repertoire was profiled, and TCRdb retains in-frame clones only, with some absent. The sample has roughly 100,000 clones; more than 90% are singletons. Germline lookup yields CDR1 MGHRA and CDR2 YSYEKL. The CDR3 contains 15 residues. With 3 bases clipped from V and 6 bases from J, the junction kept 6 bases outside the gene matches. Sequenced material: CD4+ or CD8+ T cells sorted from blood, taken in a trial of the OX40 agonist ivuxolimab. The chain couples TRBV4-1 to TRBJ2-7, with TRBD1 identical over 12 bases. This sequence originates from an adult with an advanced solid tumor such as melanoma, head and neck, liver or kidney cancer. CDR3 protein: CASSQGDRGLSEQYF. In nucleotides, the CDR3 is TGCGCCAGCAGCCAGGGGGACAGGGGGCTGAGCGAGCAGTACTTC.